Detailed here is one T cell receptor (beta chain). Antigen unknown. The data were taken from a study of radiation and T cells in renal cell carcinoma. Overall study results and limits: Baseline intratumoral clonotype presence is unknown without pretreatment biopsies.

Generated by immunoSEQ multiplex PCR, the TCRdb table keeps only in-frame clones and is missing some. The sample lists over 45,000 clones, approximately 80% seen once, with 7.3% in the top ten. Germline V lookup: CDR1 MNHEY, CDR2 SMNVEV (reference sequence). With 5 bases clipped from V and 1 base from J, the junction kept 11 bases outside the gene matches. The CDR3 spans 19 residues. Documented time point: baseline pretreatment blood. Specified treatment: 15 Gy SBRT to primary tumor, nephrectomy 4 weeks later. The tumor was a clear cell renal cell carcinoma. The chain carries TRBV27 and TRBJ1-4; 12 bases are a match to TRBD1. The source was blood, collected from a patient whose treatment included radiotherapy and nephrectomy. The receptor's source is a man aged 60-69 years with renal cell carcinoma. CDR3 coding DNA: TGTGCCAGCAGTCCGGGACAGGGGGCGTTGGGAGAAACTAATGAAAAACTGTTTTTT. Translation gives CASSPGQGALGETNEKLFF.